This T cell receptor beta chain is drawn from a study of glioma-infiltrating T cells after dendritic cell vaccination. Study details: Between about 2003 and 2013, patients got autologous tumor lysate-pulsed dendritic cell vaccines.

Fresh-frozen tumor tissue and more than two years of survival data were available for all. TCRB CDR3 was amplified from 2 ug genomic DNA or less. The data were produced by immunoSEQ multiplex PCR, yet TCRdb's version contains in-frame clones alone and is incomplete. The repertoire holds about 73,000 clones, with about four fifths as singletons. This TCR derives from a human donor with glioblastoma. The sample in question was blood, obtained before dendritic cell vaccination.

As DNA, the CDR3 is TGTGCCAGCAGCCTATACACCCAGGGCTACGAGCAGTACTTC. This codes for CASSLYTQGYEQYF. The V and J genes are TRBV11-2 and TRBJ2-7; D might be TRBD1 (5 bases). The germline V gene encodes CDR1 SGHAT and CDR2 FQNNGV. CDR3 length equals 14 residues. Deletions cut 5 bases from V and 3 bases from J, with 14 bases between. Complete variable domain (other parts from reference TRBV11-2 and TRBJ2-7): EAGVAQSPRYKIIEKRQSVAFWCNPISGHATLYWYQQILGQGPKLLIQFQNNGVVDDSQLPKDRFSAERLKGVDSTLKIQPAKLEDSAVYLCASSLYTQGYEQYFGPGTRLTVT.